These 26 T cell receptor beta chains were all obtained from the same sample, sequenced in a study of beta chain features in type 1 diabetes. Study-wide results and caveats: Among patients with Type 1 diabetes, TCRB CDR3s were moderately but significantly shorter in every one of the four CD4+ subsets.

Their antigens remain unidentified. Expressed TCRB transcripts were sequenced because the isolated RNA had all been reverse transcribed beforehand. Method: immunoSEQ multiplex PCR; TCRdb's copy keeps in-frame clones and lacks some. The sample lists around 340,000 clones, approximately 9.9% occurring once. Material: central memory CD4+ T cells from blood. These receptors were collected from a man younger than 40 with type 1 diabetes.

There are a few counts of this clone. V usage is TRBV7-2 and J usage is TRBJ1-1; D is unclear. The germline CDR1 and CDR2 sequences are SGHTA and FQGNSA. Trimming removed 2 bases from V and 4 bases from J, with 11 bases in between. The CDR3 extends over 14 amino acids. The CDR3 DNA reads TGTGCCAGCAGCTTAAAGGGAGGTGGCACTGAAGCTTTCTTT. This gives the protein CASSLKGGGTEAFF.

The chain has TRBV4-3 and TRBJ1-1; D remains unclear. Looked up from germline, CDR1 is LGHNA and CDR2 is YSLEER. The CDR3 has 14 residues. The V end was cut by 3 bases, the J end by 4 bases, with 12 bases between. This CDR3 is CASSHDQGSTEAFF. Here the CDR3 DNA reads TGCGCCAGCAGCCACGATCAAGGGAGCACTGAAGCTTTCTTT.

Many counts were recorded for this clone. The chain uses TRBV7-2 and TRBJ2-1, with D unclear. This CDR3 contains 15 residues. Germline assignment: CDR1 SGHTA and CDR2 FQGNSA. Trimming left V 8 bases short and J 0 bases short, with 14 bases between. For the CDR3, the DNA is TGTGCCAGCCAGTTCAGATCAATCTCCTACAATGAGCAGTTCTTC. Protein product: CASQFRSISYNEQFF. Full variable domain (remainder filled in from reference TRBV7-2 and TRBJ2-1): GAGVSQSPSNKVTEKGKDVELRCDPISGHTALYWYRQSLGQGLEFLIYFQGNSAPDKSGLPSDRFSAERTGGSVSTLTIQRTQQEDSAVYLCASQFRSISYNEQFFGPGTRLTVL.

The rearrangement links TRBV11-2 to TRBJ2-5; D unclear. CDR3 length: 15 residues. Per the germline V gene, CDR1 is SGHAT and CDR2 is FQNNGV. Trimming cost V 4 bases and J 0 bases, with 12 bases left between them. The DNA of the CDR3 is TGTGCCAGCAGCTCGAAACAGTGGGACCAAGAGACCCAGTACTTC. This gives the protein CASSSKQWDQETQYF. Full variable domain (missing parts from reference TRBV11-2 and TRBJ2-5): EAGVAQSPRYKIIEKRQSVAFWCNPISGHATLYWYQQILGQGPKLLIQFQNNGVVDDSQLPKDRFSAERLKGVDSTLKIQPAKLEDSAVYLCASSSKQWDQETQYFGPGTRLLVL.

This clone was picked up a small number of times. The chain joins TRBV7-9 to TRBJ1-2; D unresolved. Trimming removed 5 bases at V and 12 bases at J, with 16 bases between. Germline V gene lookup returns CDR1 SEHNR and CDR2 FQNEAQ (reference sequence). This CDR3 region has 12 residues. The CDR3 protein is CASSLSFEVHTF. The CDR3 DNA reads as TGTGCCAGCAGCCTATCTTTTGAGGTGCACACCTTC.

This clone was counted a few times. V usage is TRBV25-1 and J usage is TRBJ1-6, with D perhaps TRBD1 (6 bases). Germline assignment: CDR1 MGHDK and CDR2 SYGVNS. V gave up 6 bases and J gave up 9 bases, with 15 bases separating them. This CDR3 spans 14 amino acids. CDR3: CASRTGFNGSPLHF. For the CDR3, the DNA is TGTGCCAGCAGGACAGGCTTTAATGGTTCACCCCTCCACTTT.

This clone was seen a few times. The V call is TRBV19, the J call TRBJ2-7; no clear D gene. The CDR3 is made up of 13 amino acids. The germline V gene encodes CDR1 LNHDA and CDR2 SQIVND (reference sequence). V lost 6 bases and J 0 bases, leaving 9 bases between the germline ends. DNA of the CDR3: TGTGCCAGTAGGAGGACCGCCTCCTACGAGCAGTACTTC. Translating it yields CASRRTASYEQYF. The complete variable domain, with remaining parts taken from reference TRBV19 and TRBJ2-7, reads DGGITQSPKYLFRKEGQNVTLSCEQNLNHDAMYWYRQDPGQGLRLIYYSQIVNDFQKGDIAEGYSVSREKKESFPLTVTSAQKNPTAFYLCASRRTASYEQYFGPGTRLTVT.

This clone was counted a single time. The rearrangement joins TRBV28 to TRBJ1-2; no clear D. Trimming removed 5 bases from V and 3 bases from J, with 19 bases in between. Germline assignment: CDR1 MDHEN and CDR2 SYDVKM. This CDR3 has 16 amino acids. The DNA for the CDR3 is TGTGCCAGCAGTGAATTGGGGAGCCGAGTTCACTATGGCTACACCTTC. Translating gives CASSELGSRVHYGYTF.

This clone was seen more than once but under ten times. V and J are TRBV28 and TRBJ1-1, with a tentative D call TRBD1 (6 bases). CDR3 length: 14 residues. The germline CDR1 and CDR2 sequences are MDHEN and SYDVKM. V lost 7 bases, J lost 3 bases, and 15 bases lay in between. The CDR3 protein is CASNLSGAHTEAFF. Here the CDR3 DNA reads TGTGCCAGCAATCTGTCAGGGGCCCACACTGAAGCTTTCTTT.

This chain uses TRBV10-3 with TRBJ1-5, with TRBD1 as a possible D gene (5 bases). Germline CDR1 is ENHRY and CDR2 is SYGVKD. This CDR3 spans 13 amino acids. The V end was cut by 8 bases, the J end by 7 bases, with 15 bases between. For the CDR3, the DNA is TGTGCCATCCGCCGGGGGGAAGACCAGCCCCAGCATTTT. Residues: CAIRRGEDQPQHF.

V and J are TRBV14 and TRBJ1-1; D not resolved. The CDR3 consists of 13 residues. V was shortened by 2 bases and J by 4 bases, with 8 bases between the two germline ends. Per the germline V gene, CDR1 is SGHDN and CDR2 is FVKESK. The CDR3 reads CASSQQVGTEAFF. CDR3 bases: TGTGCCAGCAGCCAACAGGTTGGCACTGAAGCTTTCTTT.

The V and J genes are TRBV9 and TRBJ2-3; 9 nucleotides agree with TRBD2. Germline loops: CDR1 SGDLS, CDR2 YYNGEE. This CDR3 is 13 amino acids long. The junction had 8 bases not matched to a gene; V was cut back by 7 bases and J by 8 bases. The CDR3 region is CASAGLASATQYF. CDR3 nucleotide sequence: TGTGCCAGCGCGGGACTAGCCTCTGCTACGCAGTATTTT.

The chain combines TRBV10-2 with TRBJ1-1; 10 bases match TRBD1. The CDR3 is 15 amino acids. V shed 7 bases and J 4 bases; nucleotides not matched to a gene: 9. Germline CDR1 and CDR2: WSHSY and SAAADI. The CDR3 loop is CASIEKGQGTTEAFF. Here the CDR3 DNA reads TGCGCCAGCATAGAAAAGGGACAGGGGACCACTGAAGCTTTCTTT.

This clone appeared a few times. Distinct nucleotide sequences in the sample also encode this CDR3. The CDR3 DNA reads TGCAGCGTTGCGGCAGCTAATGAAAAACTGTTTTTT. Translating it yields CSVAAANEKLFF. This chain uses TRBV29-1 with TRBJ1-4, with D hard to call. Deletions cut 4 bases from V and 3 bases from J, with 6 bases between. The germline V gene encodes CDR1 SQVTM and CDR2 ANQGSEA. The length of the CDR3 is 12 residues.

The table lists this clone with a count of one. The V call is TRBV25-1, the J call TRBJ1-3, with a possible D match to TRBD1 (6 bases). The germline V gene encodes CDR1 MGHDK and CDR2 SYGVNS. V dropped 3 bases and J dropped 0 bases, with 15 bases sitting between them. CDR3 length: 17 residues. The CDR3 bases are TGTGCCAGCAGTGACGTCAAGGACAGCCACTCTGGAAACACCATATATTTT. Protein: CASSDVKDSHSGNTIYF.

A few counts support this clone. This chain joins TRBV23-1 and TRBJ2-3; unclear D gene. TRBV23-1 is filed as an ORF, its function uncertain. Between the trimmed V and J ends, which lost 3 bases and 0 bases, there was a span of 4 bases. This CDR3 is built from 13 residues. In DNA form, the CDR3 reads TGCGCCAGCAGTCATGTGAGCACAGATACGCAGTATTTT. The encoded protein is CASSHVSTDTQYF.

This clone has more than one count but fewer than ten. The genes are TRBV5-1 and TRBJ2-2; 7 bases line up with TRBD1. Germline V gene data show CDR1 as SGHRS and CDR2 as YFSETQ. The CDR3 runs 13 residues. V was clipped by 4 bases and J by 7 bases; unmatched bases: 4. This CDR3 is CASSPRDSGELFF. DNA for the CDR3: TGCGCCAGCAGCCCCCGGGACAGCGGGGAGCTGTTTTTT.

The V and J genes are TRBV5-4 and TRBJ2-3; perhaps TRBD2 as D (6 bases). V shed 4 bases and J shed 5 bases, with 17 bases lying between them. The V gene's germline CDR1 is SGHNT and CDR2 YYREEE (reference sequence). There are 15 residues in the CDR3. CDR3 nucleotides: TGTGCCAGCAGCCAAGGGTCTTTGGGGGGAGATACGCAGTATTTT. This sequence encodes CASSQGSLGGDTQYF. Full variable domain (missing parts from reference TRBV5-4 and TRBJ2-3): ETGVTQSPTHLIKTRGQQVTLRCSSQSGHNTVSWYQQALGQGPQFIFQYYREEENGRGNFPPRFSGLQFPNYSSELNVNALELDDSALYLCASSQGSLGGDTQYFGPGTRLTVL.

This sequence joins TRBV6-5 and TRBJ2-5; 7 positions match TRBD2. V was pared by 5 bases and J by 3 bases, with 3 bases of the junction left unmatched. CDR1 and CDR2 from the germline V gene are MNHEY and SVGAGI. The CDR3 contains 13 residues. The CDR3 sequence: CASSLGGKETQYF. The DNA of the CDR3 is TGTGCCAGCAGTCTCGGGGGGAAAGAGACCCAGTACTTC.

V is TRBV29-1 and J is TRBJ2-3, with TRBD1 matching over 8 bases. This CDR3 spans 14 amino acids. Germline CDR1 reads SQVTM; CDR2 reads ANQGSEA. Trimming cost V 7 bases and J 0 bases; bases outside gene matches: 6. The CDR3 nucleotides read TGCAGCGGGCGGACAGGGATCAGCACAGATACGCAGTATTTT. It is translated as CSGRTGISTDTQYF.

In its sample, this clone was seen a few times. This rearrangement joins TRBV27 to TRBJ2-1, with D perhaps assigned TRBD1 or TRBD2 (6 bases each). CDR1 and CDR2 (germline): MNHEY, SMNVEV (reference sequence). The CDR3 is made up of 15 amino acids. V gave up 5 bases and J gave up 4 bases, with 15 bases separating them. The CDR3 sequence is CASSAPGADYNEQFF. As DNA, the CDR3 is TGTGCCAGCAGTGCTCCGGGGGCAGATTACAATGAGCAGTTCTTC.

CDR3 in amino acids: CASSLTSTDTQYF. For the CDR3, the DNA is TGCGCCAGCAGCCTGACTAGCACAGATACGCAGTATTTT. This chain links TRBV4-3 with TRBJ2-3; no reliable D call. CDR3 size: 13 residues. Germline CDR1 LGHNA, CDR2 YSLEER. V was cut by 4 bases and J by 0 bases, with 5 bases left in between.

At least ten counts were recorded for this clone. This chain connects TRBV27 to TRBJ2-5; D is unresolved. Germline assignment: CDR1 MNHEY and CDR2 SMNVEV (reference sequence). V was clipped by 4 bases and J by 2 bases, with 2 bases between them. The length of the CDR3 is 11 residues. The CDR3: CASSSQETQYF. The CDR3 coding sequence is TGTGCCAGCAGTTCTCAAGAGACCCAGTACTTC.

The sample holds a few counts of this clone. This chain connects TRBV11-2 to TRBJ2-3; 12 positions match TRBD2. With V trimmed by 1 base and J by 14 bases, 7 bases remained unmatched. The length of the CDR3 is 14 residues. Looked up from germline, CDR1 is SGHAT and CDR2 is FQNNGV. The CDR3 DNA reads TGTGCCAGCAGCTTAGCCCTAGCTAGCGGGGGGGCGTATTTT. Translation gives CASSLALASGGAYF.

V gene TRBV5-1 combines with J gene TRBJ2-1, with a weak D call TRBD1 (6 bases). Trimming pared 3 bases from V and 1 base from J, leaving 11 bases between. This CDR3 has 15 residues. CDR1 and CDR2 from the germline V gene are SGHRS and YFSETQ. The CDR3 spells CASSSNRESYNEQFF. CDR3 nucleotides: TGCGCCAGCAGCTCAAACAGGGAGTCCTACAATGAGCAGTTCTTC.

The chain links TRBV7-8 to TRBJ2-6; D not certain. Germline V gene sequence: CDR1 SGHVS, CDR2 FQNEAQ. The V end lost 1 base, the J end lost 3 bases, and 13 bases lay between the germline ends. The CDR3 runs 17 residues. DNA for the CDR3: TGTGCCAGCAGCTTAGATCTTCGGGTGGTTGGGGCCAACGTCCTGACTTTC. This translates into CASSLDLRVVGANVLTF. Looking up the rest from reference TRBV7-8 and TRBJ2-6 gives the full variable domain: GAGVSQSPRYKVAKRGQDVALRCDPISGHVSLFWYQQALGQGPEFLTYFQNEAQLDKSGLPSDRFFAERPEGSVSTLKIQRTQQEDSAVYLCASSLDLRVVGANVLTFGAGSRLTVL.